This T cell receptor beta chain comes out of a study of OX40 agonist ivuxolimab in advanced cancers. Overall study results and limits: Partly responding patients at 0.1-3.0 mg/kg showed some of the smallest clonal expansion. The authors did not determine the antigen specificity of the expanded peripheral T cells. Certain nonresponders likewise exhibited a low normalized T-cell clonal expansion.

V was clipped by 3 bases and J by 0 bases; unmatched bases: 7. The CDR3 runs 16 residues. Germline V lookup: CDR1 SGHRS, CDR2 YFSETQ. Drawing of blood for sampling happened at baseline, at cycle 4 day 1, and at cycle 7 day 1. Clones were read by immunoSEQ multiplex PCR, and TCRdb kept only the in-frame ones, dropping some. The sample holds about 60,000 clones, about 87% seen once. On this clone: The antigen is not known.

Material: CD4+ or CD8+ T cells sorted from blood, obtained in a trial of the OX40 agonist ivuxolimab. V usage is TRBV5-1 and J usage is TRBJ1-2, with TRBD1 matching over 8 bases. This receptor was taken from an adult with an advanced solid tumor such as melanoma, head and neck, liver or kidney cancer. The CDR3 bases are TGCGCCAGCAGCTCCTTCGACAGGGGCGCTAACTATGGCTACACCTTC. This sequence encodes CASSSFDRGANYGYTF.